This TCR gamma chain emerged from a study of human gamma delta and Vdelta1 T cells. General study results and limits: Reportedly, Delta One T cells were polyclonal and broadly targeted acute myeloid leukemia.

For this clone: What it binds is not known.

TCRdb fed the PCR reads to CATT. The data show about 4,500 gamma-chain clones, with around a third seen just once and 2.9% held by the top ten. The CDR3 extends over 13 amino acids. Germline values: CDR1 VINAFY, CDR2 YDVSNSKD. J was trimmed by 2 bases and V by 0 bases; bases with no gene match: 1. V is TRGV5 and J is TRGJ1 or TRGJ2. The sequence derives from a human donor in good health. The sample taken for sequencing was Vdelta1 gamma-delta T cells from blood grown in culture (DOT cells). This CDR3 is CATWDRHYYKKLF. DNA for the CDR3: TGTGCCACCTGGGACAGGCATTATTATAAGAAACTCTTT.